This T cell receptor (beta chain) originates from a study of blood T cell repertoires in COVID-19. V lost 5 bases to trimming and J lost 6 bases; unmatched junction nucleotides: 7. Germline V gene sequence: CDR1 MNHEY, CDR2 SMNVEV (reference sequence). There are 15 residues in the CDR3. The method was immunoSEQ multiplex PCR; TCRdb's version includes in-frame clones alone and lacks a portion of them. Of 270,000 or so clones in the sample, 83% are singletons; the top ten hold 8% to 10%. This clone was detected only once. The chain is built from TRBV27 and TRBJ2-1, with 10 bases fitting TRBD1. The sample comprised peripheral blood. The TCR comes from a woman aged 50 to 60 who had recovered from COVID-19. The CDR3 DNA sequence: TGTGCCAGCAGTCGCGCCGGGACAGGGGTCAATGAGCAGTTCTTC. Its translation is CASSRAGTGVNEQFF.